This T cell receptor (beta chain) was captured in a study of beta chain features in type 1 diabetes. Study-wide points: Shortening that was moderate but significant affected the TCRB CDR3s of Type 1 diabetes patients in all four CD4+ subsets.

This CDR3 spans 15 amino acids. The ends lost 4 bases at V and 3 bases at J; junction bases unmatched: 5. Germline V gene lookup returns CDR1 SGHAT and CDR2 FQNNGV. With respect to this clone: The target antigen is unknown.

As every portion of the isolated RNA was reverse transcribed, the sequencing read expressed TCRB transcripts. Clones were sequenced by immunoSEQ multiplex PCR, and TCRdb holds only the in-frame ones, with some missing. The top ten hold 0.5% of the sample, which has about 190,000 clones, 7.5% to 8.5% seen once. The chain is built from TRBV11-2 and TRBJ2-3; 9 bases are a match to TRBD2. The clonotype originates from a man younger than 35 with type 1 diabetes. Sequencing was carried out using central memory CD4+ T cells from blood. CDR3 coding DNA: TGTGCCAGCAGCTCGGGACTAGCTACAACAGATACGCAGTATTTT. Amino acid sequence: CASSSGLATTDTQYF.